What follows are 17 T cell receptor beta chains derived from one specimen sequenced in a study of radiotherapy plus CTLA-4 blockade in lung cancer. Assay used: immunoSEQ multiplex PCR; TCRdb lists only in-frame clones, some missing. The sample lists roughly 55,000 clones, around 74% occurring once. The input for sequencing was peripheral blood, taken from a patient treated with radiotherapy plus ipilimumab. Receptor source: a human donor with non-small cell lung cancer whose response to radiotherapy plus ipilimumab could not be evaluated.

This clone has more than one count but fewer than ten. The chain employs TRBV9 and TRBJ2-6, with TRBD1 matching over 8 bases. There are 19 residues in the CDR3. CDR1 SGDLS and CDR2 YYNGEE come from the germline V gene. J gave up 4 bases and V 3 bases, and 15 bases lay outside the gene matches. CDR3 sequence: CASSAQMGQAFLGANVLTF. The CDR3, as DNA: TGTGCCAGCAGCGCCCAGATGGGACAGGCCTTCCTCGGGGCCAACGTCCTGACTTTC.

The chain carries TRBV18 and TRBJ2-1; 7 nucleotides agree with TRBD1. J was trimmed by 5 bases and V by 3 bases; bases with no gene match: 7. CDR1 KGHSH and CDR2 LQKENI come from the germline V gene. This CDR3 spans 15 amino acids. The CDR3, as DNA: TGTGCCAGCTCACCTCTAGACAGGGCCCACAATGAGCAGTTCTTC. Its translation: CASSPLDRAHNEQFF.

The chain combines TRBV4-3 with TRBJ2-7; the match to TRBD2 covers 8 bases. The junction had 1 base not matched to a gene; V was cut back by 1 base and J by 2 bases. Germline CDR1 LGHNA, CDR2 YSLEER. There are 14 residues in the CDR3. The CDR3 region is CASSQGRGAYEQYF. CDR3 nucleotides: TGCGCCAGCAGCCAAGGGCGGGGGGCCTACGAGCAGTACTTC.

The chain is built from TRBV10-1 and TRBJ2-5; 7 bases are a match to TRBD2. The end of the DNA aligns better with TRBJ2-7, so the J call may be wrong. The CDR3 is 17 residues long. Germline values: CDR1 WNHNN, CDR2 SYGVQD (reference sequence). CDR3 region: CASSESKLAANSYEQYF. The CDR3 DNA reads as TGCGCCAGCAGTGAGTCGAAGCTAGCGGCAAACTCCTACGAGCAGTACTTC.

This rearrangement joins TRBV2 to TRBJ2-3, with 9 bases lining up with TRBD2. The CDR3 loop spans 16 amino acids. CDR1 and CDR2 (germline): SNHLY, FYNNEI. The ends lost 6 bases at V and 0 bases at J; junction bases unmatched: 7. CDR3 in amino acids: CASSRQTSGSTDTQYF. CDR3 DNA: TGTGCCAGCAGCCGACAGACTAGCGGAAGCACAGATACGCAGTATTTT.

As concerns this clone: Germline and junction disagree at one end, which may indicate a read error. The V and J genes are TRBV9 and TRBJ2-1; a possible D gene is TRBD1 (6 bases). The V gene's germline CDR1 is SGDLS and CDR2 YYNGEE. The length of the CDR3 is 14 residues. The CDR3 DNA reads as TGTGCCGGCAGACCCGGGACAAACGGCAATGAGCAGTTCTTC. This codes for CAGRPGTNGNEQFF.

The CDR3 protein is CASSQEPGLAGRDTQYF. For the CDR3, the DNA is TGCGCCAGCAGCCAAGAGCCGGGACTAGCGGGAAGGGATACGCAGTATTTT. The chain recombines TRBV4-1 with TRBJ2-3; TRBD2 matches 13 bases. V lost 0 bases, J lost 6 bases, and 6 bases stayed unmatched. Germline V gene data show CDR1 as MGHRA and CDR2 as YSYEKL. The CDR3 has 17 amino acids.

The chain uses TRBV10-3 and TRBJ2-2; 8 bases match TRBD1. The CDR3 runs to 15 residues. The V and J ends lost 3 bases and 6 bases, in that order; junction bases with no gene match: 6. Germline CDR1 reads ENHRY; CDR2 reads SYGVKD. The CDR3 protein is CAISDPDRDAGELFF. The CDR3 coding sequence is TGTGCCATCAGTGACCCGGACAGGGATGCCGGGGAGCTGTTTTTT.

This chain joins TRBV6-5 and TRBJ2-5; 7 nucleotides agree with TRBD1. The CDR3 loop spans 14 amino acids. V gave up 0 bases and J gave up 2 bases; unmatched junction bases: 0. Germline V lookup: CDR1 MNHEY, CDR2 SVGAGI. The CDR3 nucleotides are TGTGCCAGCAGTTACTCACAGGGGCAAGAGACCCAGTACTTC. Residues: CASSYSQGQETQYF.

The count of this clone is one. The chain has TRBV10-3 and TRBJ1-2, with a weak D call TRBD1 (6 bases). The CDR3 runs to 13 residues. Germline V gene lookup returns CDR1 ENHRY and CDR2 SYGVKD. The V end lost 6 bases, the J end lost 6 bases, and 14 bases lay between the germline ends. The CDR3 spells CAISHGSGDGYTF. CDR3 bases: TGTGCCATCAGCCACGGGTCAGGGGATGGCTACACCTTC.

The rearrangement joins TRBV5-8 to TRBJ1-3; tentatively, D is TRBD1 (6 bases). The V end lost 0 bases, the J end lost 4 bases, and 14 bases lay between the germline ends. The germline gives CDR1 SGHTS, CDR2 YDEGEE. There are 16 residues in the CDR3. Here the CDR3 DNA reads TGTGCCAGCAGCTTGGAGGCAGGGGCCGGGGGAAACACCATATATTTT. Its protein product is CASSLEAGAGGNTIYF.

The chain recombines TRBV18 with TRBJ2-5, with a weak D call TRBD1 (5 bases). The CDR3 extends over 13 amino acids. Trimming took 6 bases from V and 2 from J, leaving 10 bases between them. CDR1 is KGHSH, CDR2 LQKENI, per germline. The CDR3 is CASSVGHQETQYF. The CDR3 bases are TGTGCCAGCTCTGTTGGACATCAAGAGACCCAGTACTTC.

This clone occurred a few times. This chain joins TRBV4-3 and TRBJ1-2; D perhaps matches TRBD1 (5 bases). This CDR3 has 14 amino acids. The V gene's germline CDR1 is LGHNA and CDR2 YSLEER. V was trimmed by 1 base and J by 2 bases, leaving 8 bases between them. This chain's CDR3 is CASSQVAGNYGYTF. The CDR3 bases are TGCGCCAGCAGCCAAGTCGCAGGGAACTATGGCTACACCTTC.

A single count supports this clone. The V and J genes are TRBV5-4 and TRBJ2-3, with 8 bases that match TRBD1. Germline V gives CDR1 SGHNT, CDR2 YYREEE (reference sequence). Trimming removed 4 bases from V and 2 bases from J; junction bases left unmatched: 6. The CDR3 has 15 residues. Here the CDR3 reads CASSRTGLATDTQYF. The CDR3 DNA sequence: TGTGCCAGCAGCCGGACAGGGCTGGCCACAGATACGCAGTATTTT.

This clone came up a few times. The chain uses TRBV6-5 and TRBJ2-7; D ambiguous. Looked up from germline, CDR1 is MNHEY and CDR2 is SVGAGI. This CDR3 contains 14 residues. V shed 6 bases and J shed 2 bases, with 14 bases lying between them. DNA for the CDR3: TGTGCCAGCAGCCGCGACATCCCCACCTACGAGCAGTACTTC. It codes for CASSRDIPTYEQYF.

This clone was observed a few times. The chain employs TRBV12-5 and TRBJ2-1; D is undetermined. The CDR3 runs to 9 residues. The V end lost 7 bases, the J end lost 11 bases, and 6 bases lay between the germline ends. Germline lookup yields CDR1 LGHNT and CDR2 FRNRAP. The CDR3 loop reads CASASKQFF. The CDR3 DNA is TGTGCTAGTGCCTCTAAGCAGTTCTTC.

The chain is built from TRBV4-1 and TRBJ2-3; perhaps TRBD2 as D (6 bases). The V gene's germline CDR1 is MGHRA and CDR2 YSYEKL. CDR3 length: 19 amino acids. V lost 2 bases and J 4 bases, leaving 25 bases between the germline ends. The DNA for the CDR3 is TGCGCCAGCAGCCAAACCGTCATCGGGACTCCTTTCTGGGCAGATACGCAGTATTTT. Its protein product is CASSQTVIGTPFWADTQYF.